The entry that follows covers one T cell receptor beta chain sequence. These data come from a study of blood T cell repertoires in COVID-19. In the original workflow: It was from reference gene primer amplification that nucleated cell counts were estimated. Assay: immunoSEQ multiplex PCR; the TCRdb copy retains only in-frame clones and omits some. That table gives V, J and clone size, and the DNA gave D and trimming. Of hundreds of thousands of clones listed, approximately 91% are singletons. Looked up from germline, CDR1 is LNHDA and CDR2 is SQIVND (reference sequence). The V end lost 8 bases, the J end lost 4 bases, and 12 bases lay between the germline ends. CDR3 length equals 12 residues.

The chain recombines TRBV19 with TRBJ2-7, with D perhaps TRBD2 (5 bases). The TCR originated in a middle-aged woman who had recovered from COVID-19. Sequenced material: PBMCs or T cells enriched from blood (not recorded which). The CDR3 sequence: CASSAGGYEQYF. In DNA, the CDR3 is TGTGCCAGTTCTGCGGGTGGTTACGAGCAGTACTTC. Looking up the rest from reference TRBV19 and TRBJ2-7 gives the full variable domain: DGGITQSPKYLFRKEGQNVTLSCEQNLNHDAMYWYRQDPGQGLRLIYYSQIVNDFQKGDIAEGYSVSREKKESFPLTVTSAQKNPTAFYLCASSAGGYEQYFGPGTRLTVT.